This TCR beta chain was identified during a study of identical twins. Deletions cut 5 bases from V and 4 bases from J, with 16 bases between. This CDR3 contains 15 residues. CDR1 and CDR2 from the germline V gene are KGHDR and SFDVKD. Using its own MiXCR run on the 5' RACE reads, TCRdb lists one record per CDR3 protein. The sample includes hundreds of thousands of distinct CDR3 sequences, under 8.5% of them seen just once. This same sample was also part of a study on yellow fever vaccine responses in identical twins.

The clonotype comes from a young woman in good health. Material for sequencing was PBMCs. The V gene is TRBV24-1, the J gene TRBJ2-5; D possibly corresponds to TRBD1 (5 bases). CDR3 in amino acids: CATSGSRRGRETQYF. Written as DNA, the CDR3 is TGTGCCACCAGTGGTTCTAGAAGGGGCAGAGAGACCCAGTACTTC.